A selection of T cell receptor beta chains follows, all from one sample in a study of shared clonotypes between healthy human individuals. Assay: immunoSEQ multiplex PCR; the TCRdb copy retains only in-frame clones and omits some. The profile covers over 2 million clones, with 80% to 95% appearing a single time and around 0.38% taken by the ten largest. The sequencing sample was made of naive CD4+ T cells from PBMCs. These receptors originate from a man aged 18 to 30 in good health. Some clones in this sample may be carry-over from other donors' samples. Each CDR3 is given with its conserved first and last residue. The D gene is left open where the match is weak. Clone sizes are given selectively: once, few, many, or a class where the clone is expanded.

length,V,D,J,size,DNA,CDR3
15,TRBV2,.,TRBJ2-5,.,TGTGCCAGCAGTGAAGCGCTAGGTAGAGGGGAGACCCAGTACTTC,CASSEALGRGETQYF
15,TRBV28,.,TRBJ1-5,.,TGTGCCAGCAGTCCACCCGCAGCCGGGAATCAGCCCCAGCATTTT,CASSPPAAGNQPQHF
15,TRBV7-3,TRBD1,TRBJ2-3,.,TGTGCCAGCAGCTTTTCGACAGGGGATGTGAATACGCAGTATTTT,CASSFSTGDVNTQYF
13,TRBV30,.,TRBJ2-7,.,TGTGCCGGTCAGCTTTCCCTTGCCTACGAGCAGTACTTC,CAGQLSLAYEQYF
14,TRBV18,TRBD1,TRBJ2-5,.,TGTGCCAGCTCAAAAGGACAGGACCAAGAGACCCAGTACTTC,CASSKGQDQETQYF
16,TRBV6-6,.,TRBJ1-1,.,TGTGCCAGCAGCCCCAGGGGCAGAGCTGAGCGCACTGAAGCTTTCTTT,CASSPRGRAERTEAFF
13,TRBV5-6,TRBD2,TRBJ2-7,once,TGTGCCAGCAGCCGGGGGGAGGGTTACGAGCAGTACTTC,CASSRGEGYEQYF
17,TRBV28,TRBD1,TRBJ1-2,.,TGTGCCAGCAGTACCGCCACAGGGGGATTTAGTAACTATGGCTACACCTTC,CASSTATGGFSNYGYTF
18,TRBV18,TRBD2,TRBJ2-2,.,TGTGCCAGCTCATTTACCGGGACTAGCGGGAGATCAGCCGGGGAGCTGTTTTTT,CASSFTGTSGRSAGELFF
16,TRBV28,.,TRBJ1-2,.,TGTGCCAGCAGTTTTGTGTCTAAGACAGGCGTATATGGCTACACCTTC,CASSFVSKTGVYGYTF
14,TRBV10-2,TRBD2,TRBJ2-7,few,TGCGCCAGCAAGCGGGAGCTAGCGGACCACGAGCAGTACTTC,CASKRELADHEQYF
16,TRBV6-5,TRBD2,TRBJ2-7,once,TGTGCCAGCAGTTACAGGGGGACGGGAGGGTTTGCCGAGCAGTACTTC,CASSYRGTGGFAEQYF
17,TRBV21-1,.,TRBJ1-2,.,TGTGCCAGCAGCAAAGCAGTTTGGACAGCTTTGGTTCCTGGCTACACCTTC,CASSKAVWTALVPGYTF
12,TRBV7-2,.,TRBJ2-7,.,TGTGCCAGCAGCTACAACTCCTACGAGCAGTACTTC,CASSYNSYEQYF